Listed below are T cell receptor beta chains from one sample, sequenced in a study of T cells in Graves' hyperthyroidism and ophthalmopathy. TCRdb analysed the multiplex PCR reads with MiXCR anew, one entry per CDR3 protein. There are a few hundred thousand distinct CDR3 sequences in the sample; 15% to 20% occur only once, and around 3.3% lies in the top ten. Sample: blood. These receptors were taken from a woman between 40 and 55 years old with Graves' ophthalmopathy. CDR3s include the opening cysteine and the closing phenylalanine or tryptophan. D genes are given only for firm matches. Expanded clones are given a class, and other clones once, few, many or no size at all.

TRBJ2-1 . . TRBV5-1 TGCGCCAGCAGTCAGGTGGTAAGCGCCTCAGAGCAGTTCTTC CASSQVVSASEQFF
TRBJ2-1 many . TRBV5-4 TGTGCCAGCACACCGGGACCACAAAAGTCGGGGCTCAATGAGCAGTTCTTC CASTPGPQKSGLNEQFF
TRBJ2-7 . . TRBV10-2 TGTGCCAGCAGCCAAGTCGGGAGCTCCTACGAGCAGTACTTC CASSQVGSSYEQYF
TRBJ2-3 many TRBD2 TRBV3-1 TGTGCCAGCAGCCGTGGGGGGGATCGCACAGATACGCAGTATTTT CASSRGGDRTDTQYF
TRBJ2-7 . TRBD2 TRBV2 TGTGCCAGCAGTCCCCCCCGGACTAGCGGGTCCTACGAGCAGTACTTC CASSPPRTSGSYEQYF
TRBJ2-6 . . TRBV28 TGTGCCAGCACTCTCACACGAGGCGCTGGGGCCAACGCCCTGACTTTC CASTLTRGAGANALTF
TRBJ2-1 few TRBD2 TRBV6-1 TGTGCCAGCAGGTATACTAGCGGGAGGGGTGAGCAGTTCTTC CASRYTSGRGEQFF
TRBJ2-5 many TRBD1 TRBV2 TGTGCCAGCAGTGCAGGGGGAGTAGCCGGGGAGACCCAGTACTTC CASSAGGVAGETQYF
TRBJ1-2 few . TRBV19 TGTGCCAGTAGTTCGAACAGGGCCGGCTACACCTTC CASSSNRAGYTF
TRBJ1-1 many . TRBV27 TGTGCCAGCAGTTTATATCCCCAGGCGGCGAACACTGAAGCTTTCTTT CASSLYPQAANTEAFF
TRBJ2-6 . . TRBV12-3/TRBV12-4 TGTGCCAGCAGCTCGGATGCTGGGGCCAACGTCCTGACTTTC CASSSDAGANVLTF
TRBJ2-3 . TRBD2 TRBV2 TGTGCCAGCAGGGATAGCGGGGGGAGCACAGATACGCAGTATTTT CASRDSGGSTDTQYF
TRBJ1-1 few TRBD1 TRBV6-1 TGTGCCAGCAGAACGGGACAGGGGAACACTGAAGCTTTCTTT CASRTGQGNTEAFF
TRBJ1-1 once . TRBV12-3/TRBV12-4 TGTGCCAACAGTTTGGGCAGAATGAACACTGAAGCTTTCTTT CANSLGRMNTEAFF
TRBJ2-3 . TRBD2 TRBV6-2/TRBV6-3 TGTGCCAGCAGTGACCCCCAGCGGGAGCCTACAGATACGCAGTATTTT CASSDPQREPTDTQYF
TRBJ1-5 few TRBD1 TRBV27 TGTGCCAGCAGTTTGCCAGGGGGACAGCCCCAGCATTTT CASSLPGGQPQHF
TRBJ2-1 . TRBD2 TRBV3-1 TGTGCCAGCAGCCAAGTCAGCGGGGGGGCAGGGAATGAGCAGTTCTTC CASSQVSGGAGNEQFF
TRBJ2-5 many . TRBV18 TGTGCCAGCTCACAGTACCAAGAGACCCAGTACTTC CASSQYQETQYF
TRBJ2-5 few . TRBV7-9 TGTGCCGGCAGCGCTGACGGGGTACTAGAAGAGACCCAGTACTTC CAGSADGVLEETQYF
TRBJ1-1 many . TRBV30 TGTGCCTGGTACGGGGGGCTGAACACTGAAGCTTTCTTT CAWYGGLNTEAFF
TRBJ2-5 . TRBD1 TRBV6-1 TGTGCCAGCAGTGGTTTGGGACAGCCCCAAGAGACCCAGTACTTC CASSGLGQPQETQYF
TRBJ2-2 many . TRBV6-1 TGTGCCAGCAGTGATCCTAGTCGGGACACCGGGGAGCTGTTTTTT CASSDPSRDTGELFF
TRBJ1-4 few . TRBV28 TGTGCCAGCAGTTTTCGGGCAGGTCCACTGTTTTTT CASSFRAGPLFF
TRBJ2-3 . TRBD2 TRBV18 TGTGCCAGCTCATCCCTAGCGGGAGGGAGGACAGATACGCAGTATTTT CASSSLAGGRTDTQYF
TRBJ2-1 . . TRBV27 TGTGCCAGCAGGGGCACATTGAGCTCCTACAATGAGCAGTTCTTC CASRGTLSSYNEQFF
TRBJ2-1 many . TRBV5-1 TGCGCCAGCAGCCTTCCCGGGACCGGCACGAATGAGCAGTTCTTC CASSLPGTGTNEQFF
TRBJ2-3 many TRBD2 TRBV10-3 TGTGCCATCAGTGCCGGGACTACGGTAGATACGCAGTATTTT CAISAGTTVDTQYF
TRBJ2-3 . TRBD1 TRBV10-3 TGTGCCATCAGTGAAAGACAGGGGGCAGATACGCAGTATTTT CAISERQGADTQYF